This TCR beta chain was captured in a study of blood T cell repertoires in COVID-19. Germline V CDR1 and CDR2: ENHRY, SYGVKD. The CDR3 sequence is 16 residues long. V was pared by 3 bases and J by 9 bases, with 10 bases of the junction left unmatched. Here immunoSEQ multiplex PCR was the method, and the copy in TCRdb shows in-frame clones only, minus some. The sample lists about 220,000 clones, 84% occurring once. This chain connects TRBV10-3 to TRBJ1-6; the match to TRBD1 covers 8 bases. The sequence was obtained from a man under 40 with active or convalescent COVID-19. The sample was peripheral blood. The CDR3 DNA follows: TGTGCCATCAGTGAAGACAGGGGCCGTCCGAGTTCACCCCTCCACTTT. Translated: CAISEDRGRPSSPLHF.